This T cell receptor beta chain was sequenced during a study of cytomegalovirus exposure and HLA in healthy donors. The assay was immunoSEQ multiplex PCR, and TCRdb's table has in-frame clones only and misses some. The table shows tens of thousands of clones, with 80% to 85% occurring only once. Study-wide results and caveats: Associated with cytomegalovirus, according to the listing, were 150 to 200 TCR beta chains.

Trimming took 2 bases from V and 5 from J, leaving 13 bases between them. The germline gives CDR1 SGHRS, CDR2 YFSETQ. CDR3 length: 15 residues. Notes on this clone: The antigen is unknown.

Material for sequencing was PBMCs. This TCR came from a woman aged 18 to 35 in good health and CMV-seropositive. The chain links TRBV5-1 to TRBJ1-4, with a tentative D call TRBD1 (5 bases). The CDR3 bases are TGCGCCAGCAGCTTATCAGGGTCTTCAAATGAAAAACTGTTTTTT. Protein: CASSLSGSSNEKLFF.